What follows are 3 T cell receptor beta chains derived from one specimen sequenced in a study of T cells in narcolepsy. Here immunoSEQ multiplex PCR was the method, and the copy in TCRdb shows in-frame clones only, minus some. The sample consists of tens of thousands of clones, 79% of them appearing once. Sequencing used memory (CD45RA-) CD4+ T cells from blood. The receptor set was obtained from a human donor in good health.

The chain combines TRBV10-2 with TRBJ1-3; D is possibly TRBD1 (5 bases). The ends were cut back, 8 bases at V and 0 bases at J, with 11 bases in the middle. Per the germline V gene, CDR1 is WSHSY and CDR2 is SAAADI. The CDR3 totals 14 residues. The CDR3: CASQTGTSGNTIYF. For the CDR3, the DNA is TGCGCCAGCCAAACGGGGACCTCTGGAAACACCATATATTTT.

The V call is TRBV13, the J call TRBJ2-3, with 11 bases aligning to TRBD2. The length of the CDR3 is 18 residues. V shed 5 bases and J 4 bases; nucleotides not matched to a gene: 14. Looked up from germline, CDR1 is PRHDT and CDR2 is FYEKMQ (reference sequence). The CDR3 nucleotides read TGTGCCAGCAGCCCCGCTCCCCTGACTAGCGGGATATCAGATACGCAGTATTTT. This translates into CASSPAPLTSGISDTQYF.

This chain connects TRBV2 to TRBJ1-3; weak D call: TRBD1 (5 bases). Germline loops: CDR1 SNHLY, CDR2 FYNNEI. This CDR3 has 16 residues. Trimming took 6 bases from V and 0 from J, leaving 15 bases between them. The CDR3 region is CASSSGGANSGNTIYF. In DNA form, the CDR3 reads TGTGCCAGCAGCTCTGGCGGGGCAAACTCTGGAAACACCATATATTTT.